The clone carrying this T cell receptor (beta chain) was counted only a few times. The antigen remains undetermined. Generation of TCR beta libraries employed quantitative 5'-RACE incorporating molecular barcodes. TCRdb recomputed calls from the 5' RACE reads with MiXCR, one row per CDR3 protein. The table includes approximately 250,000 distinct CDR3 sequences, 20% to 30% detected once. This sample was taken from a study of CD8 T cells in ankylosing spondylitis. Broader study findings: Some of these motif variants have turned up before, in reports on reactive arthritis synovial fluid and blood. The clones that were linked to disease were reported to be significantly enriched in matched synovial fluid samples from ankylosing spondylitis patients. A motif of roughly 8 highly homologous TCR beta variants was seen as apparently characteristic of ankylosing spondylitis blood.

The ends were cut back, 1 base at V and 7 bases at J, with 15 bases in the middle. Per germline, CDR1 SGHDT and CDR2 YYEEEE. The CDR3 is 15 amino acids. This sequence was found in a male donor with ankylosing spondylitis or in good health (not recorded which). The chain recombines TRBV5-6 with TRBJ2-1; D is possibly TRBD1 or TRBD2 (5 bases each). Input material: blood, either unsorted or a sorted T cell fraction (not recorded which). The CDR3 is CASSLYQMGVNEQFF. In DNA, the CDR3 is TGTGCCAGCAGCTTGTATCAGATGGGGGTAAATGAGCAGTTCTTC.